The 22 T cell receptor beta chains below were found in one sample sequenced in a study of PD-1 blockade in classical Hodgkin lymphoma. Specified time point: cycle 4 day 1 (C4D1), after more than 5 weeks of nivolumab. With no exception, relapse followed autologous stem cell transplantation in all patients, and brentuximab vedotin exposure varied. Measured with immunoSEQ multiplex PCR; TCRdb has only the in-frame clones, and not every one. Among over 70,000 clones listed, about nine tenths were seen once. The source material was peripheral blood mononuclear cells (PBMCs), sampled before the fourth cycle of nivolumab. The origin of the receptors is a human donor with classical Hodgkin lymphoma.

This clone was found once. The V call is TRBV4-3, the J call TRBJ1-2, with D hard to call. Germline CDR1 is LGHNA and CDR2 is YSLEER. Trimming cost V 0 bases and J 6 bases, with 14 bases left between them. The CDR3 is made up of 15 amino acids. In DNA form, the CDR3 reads TGCGCCAGCAGCCAAGATATGACGGGGATGGATGGCTACACCTTC. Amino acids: CASSQDMTGMDGYTF.

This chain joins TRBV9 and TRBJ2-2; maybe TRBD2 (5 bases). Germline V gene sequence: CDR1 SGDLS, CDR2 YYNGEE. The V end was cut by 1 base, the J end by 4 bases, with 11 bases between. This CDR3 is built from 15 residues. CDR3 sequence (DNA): TGTGCCAGCAGCGTAACCGGTGGAGGCACCGGGGAGCTGTTTTTT. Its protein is CASSVTGGGTGELFF.

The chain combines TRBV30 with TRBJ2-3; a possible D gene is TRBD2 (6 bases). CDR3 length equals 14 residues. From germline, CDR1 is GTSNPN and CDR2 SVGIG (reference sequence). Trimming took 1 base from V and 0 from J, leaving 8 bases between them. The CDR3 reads CAWSGTTSTDTQYF. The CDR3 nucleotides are TGTGCCTGGAGTGGGACTACTAGCACAGATACGCAGTATTTT.

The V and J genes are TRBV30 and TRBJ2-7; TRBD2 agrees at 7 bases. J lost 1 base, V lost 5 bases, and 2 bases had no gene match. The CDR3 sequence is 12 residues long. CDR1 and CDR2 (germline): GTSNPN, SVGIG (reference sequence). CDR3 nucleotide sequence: TGTGCCTGGGGGGGAGGGTCCTACGAGCAGTACTTC. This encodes CAWGGGSYEQYF.

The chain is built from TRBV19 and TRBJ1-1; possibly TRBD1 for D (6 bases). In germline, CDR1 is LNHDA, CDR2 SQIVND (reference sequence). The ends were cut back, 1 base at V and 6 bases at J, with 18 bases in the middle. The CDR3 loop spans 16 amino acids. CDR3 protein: CASSIGAAGGWAEAFF. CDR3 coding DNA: TGTGCCAGTAGTATAGGGGCGGCGGGGGGCTGGGCTGAAGCTTTCTTT.

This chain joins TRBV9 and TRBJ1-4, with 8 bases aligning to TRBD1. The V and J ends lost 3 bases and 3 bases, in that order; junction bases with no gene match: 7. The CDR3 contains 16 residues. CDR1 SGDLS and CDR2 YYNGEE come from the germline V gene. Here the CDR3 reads CASSATPGQANEKLFF. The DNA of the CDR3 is TGTGCCAGCAGCGCAACGCCGGGACAGGCTAATGAAAAACTGTTTTTT.

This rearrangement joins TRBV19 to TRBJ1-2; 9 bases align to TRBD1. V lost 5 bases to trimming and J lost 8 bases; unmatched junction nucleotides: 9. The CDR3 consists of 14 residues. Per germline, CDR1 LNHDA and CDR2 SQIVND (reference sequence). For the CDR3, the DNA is TGTGCCAGTAGTCCGGACAGGGGTTTCTTAGGCTACACCTTC. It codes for CASSPDRGFLGYTF. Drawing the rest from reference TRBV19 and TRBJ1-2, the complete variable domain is DGGITQSPKYLFRKEGQNVTLSCEQNLNHDAMYWYRQDPGQGLRLIYYSQIVNDFQKGDIAEGYSVSREKKESFPLTVTSAQKNPTAFYLCASSPDRGFLGYTFGSGTRLTVV.

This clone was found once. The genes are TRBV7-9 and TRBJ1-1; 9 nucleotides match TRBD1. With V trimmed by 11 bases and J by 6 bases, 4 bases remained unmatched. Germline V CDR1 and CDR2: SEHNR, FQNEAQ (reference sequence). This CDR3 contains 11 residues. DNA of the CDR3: TGTGCCGGACAGGGGTTCCCTGAAGCTTTCTTT. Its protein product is CAGQGFPEAFF.

This CDR3 reads CASSRTSGGTDTQYF. CDR3 nucleotide sequence: TGTGCCAGCAGCCGTACTAGCGGGGGAACAGATACGCAGTATTTT. This chain connects TRBV6-5 to TRBJ2-3, with 11 nucleotides matching TRBD2. From germline, CDR1 is MNHEY and CDR2 SVGAGI. V lost 6 bases and J lost 3; bases outside the gene matches: 5. This CDR3 is 15 amino acids long.

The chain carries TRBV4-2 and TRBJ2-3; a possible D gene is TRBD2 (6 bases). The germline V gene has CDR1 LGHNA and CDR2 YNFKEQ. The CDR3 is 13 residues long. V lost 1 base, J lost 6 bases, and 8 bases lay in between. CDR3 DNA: TGTGCCAGCAGCCAAGGTCGGGGGGATACGCAGTATTTT. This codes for CASSQGRGDTQYF.

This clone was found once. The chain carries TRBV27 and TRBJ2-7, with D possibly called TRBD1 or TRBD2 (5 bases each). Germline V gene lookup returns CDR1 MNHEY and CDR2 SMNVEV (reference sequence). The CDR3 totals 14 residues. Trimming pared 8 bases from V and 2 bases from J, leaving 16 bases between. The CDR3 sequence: CASSEGWGPYEQYF. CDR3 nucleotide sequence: TGTGCCAGCTCAGAGGGGTGGGGCCCCTACGAGCAGTACTTC.

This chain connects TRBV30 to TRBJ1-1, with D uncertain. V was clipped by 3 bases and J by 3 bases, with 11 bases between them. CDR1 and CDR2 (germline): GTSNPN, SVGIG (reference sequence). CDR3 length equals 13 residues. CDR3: CAWRANEDTEAFF. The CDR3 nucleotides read TGTGCCTGGAGAGCGAACGAGGACACTGAAGCTTTCTTT.

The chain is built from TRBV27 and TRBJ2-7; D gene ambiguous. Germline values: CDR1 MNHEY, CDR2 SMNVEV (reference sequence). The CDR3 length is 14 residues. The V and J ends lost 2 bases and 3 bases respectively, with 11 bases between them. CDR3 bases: TGTGCCAGCAGTTTAGGGTCCGTCCACTACGAGCAGTACTTC. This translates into CASSLGSVHYEQYF.

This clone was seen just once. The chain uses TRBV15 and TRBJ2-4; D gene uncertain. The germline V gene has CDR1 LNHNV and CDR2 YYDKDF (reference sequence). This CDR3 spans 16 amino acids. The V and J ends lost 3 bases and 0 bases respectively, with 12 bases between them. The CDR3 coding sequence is TGTGCCACCAGCAGCTCCGGGCTCCTAGCCAAAAACATTCAGTACTTC. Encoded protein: CATSSSGLLAKNIQYF. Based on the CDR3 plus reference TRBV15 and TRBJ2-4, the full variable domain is DAMVIQNPRYQVTQFGKPVTLSCSQTLNHNVMYWYQQKSSQAPKLLFHYYDKDFNNEADTPDNFQSRRPNTSFCFLDIRSPGLGDTAMYLCATSSSGLLAKNIQYFGAGTRLSVL.

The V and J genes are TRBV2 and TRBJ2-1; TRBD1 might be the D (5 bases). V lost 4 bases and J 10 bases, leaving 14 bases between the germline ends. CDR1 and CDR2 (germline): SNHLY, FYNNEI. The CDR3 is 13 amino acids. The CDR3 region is CASSGAQGGEQFF. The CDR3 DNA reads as TGTGCCAGCAGTGGGGCCCAGGGTGGAGAGCAGTTCTTC. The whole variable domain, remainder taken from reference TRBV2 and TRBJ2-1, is EPEVTQTPSHQVTQMGQEVILRCVPISNHLYFYWYRQILGQKVEFLVSFYNNEISEKSEIFDDQFSVERPDGSNFTLKIRSTKLEDSAMYFCASSGAQGGEQFFGPGTRLTVL.

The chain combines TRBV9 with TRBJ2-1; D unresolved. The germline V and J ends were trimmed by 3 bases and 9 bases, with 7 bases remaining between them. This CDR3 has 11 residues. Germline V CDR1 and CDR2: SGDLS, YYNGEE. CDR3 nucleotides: TGTGCCAGCAGCGCGTACGGTGAGCAGTTCTTC. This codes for CASSAYGEQFF.

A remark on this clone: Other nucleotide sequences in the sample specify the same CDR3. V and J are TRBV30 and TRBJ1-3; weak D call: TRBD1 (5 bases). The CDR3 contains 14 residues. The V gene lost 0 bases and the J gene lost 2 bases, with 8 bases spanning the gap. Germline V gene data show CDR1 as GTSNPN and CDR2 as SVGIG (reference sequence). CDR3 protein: CAWSVGGTGNTIYF. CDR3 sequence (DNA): TGTGCCTGGAGTGTGGGGGGGACTGGAAACACCATATATTTT.

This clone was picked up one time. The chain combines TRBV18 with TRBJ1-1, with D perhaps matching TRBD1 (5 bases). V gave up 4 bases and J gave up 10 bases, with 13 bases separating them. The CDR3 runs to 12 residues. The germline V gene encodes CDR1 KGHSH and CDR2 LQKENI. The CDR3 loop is CASSHKVGGAFF. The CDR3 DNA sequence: TGTGCCAGCTCACACAAGGTCGGGGGAGCTTTCTTT. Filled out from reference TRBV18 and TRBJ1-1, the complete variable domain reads NAGVMQNPRHLVRRRGQEARLRCSPMKGHSHVYWYRQLPEEGLKFMVYLQKENIIDESGMPKERFSAEFPKEGPSILRIQQVVRGDSAAYFCASSHKVGGAFFGQGTRLTVV.

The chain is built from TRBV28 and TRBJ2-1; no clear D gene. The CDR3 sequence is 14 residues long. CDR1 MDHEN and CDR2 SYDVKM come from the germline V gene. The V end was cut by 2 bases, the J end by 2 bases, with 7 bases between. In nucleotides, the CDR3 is TGTGCCAGCAGTTTACACGGAACCTACAATGAGCAGTTCTTC. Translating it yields CASSLHGTYNEQFF. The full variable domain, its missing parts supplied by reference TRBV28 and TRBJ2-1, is DVKVTQSSRYLVKRTGEKVFLECVQDMDHENMFWYRQDPGLGLRLIYFSYDVKMKEKGDIPEGYSVSREKKERFSLILESASTNQTSMYLCASSLHGTYNEQFFGPGTRLTVL.

CDR3 loop: CASSMATGRGYNEQFF. DNA for the CDR3: TGTGCCAGTAGTATGGCGACAGGCAGGGGTTACAATGAGCAGTTCTTC. This chain joins TRBV19 and TRBJ2-1; D is possibly TRBD1 (6 bases). The germline V gene has CDR1 LNHDA and CDR2 SQIVND (reference sequence). The V end lost 3 bases, the J end lost 4 bases, and 16 bases lay between the germline ends. The CDR3 totals 16 residues.

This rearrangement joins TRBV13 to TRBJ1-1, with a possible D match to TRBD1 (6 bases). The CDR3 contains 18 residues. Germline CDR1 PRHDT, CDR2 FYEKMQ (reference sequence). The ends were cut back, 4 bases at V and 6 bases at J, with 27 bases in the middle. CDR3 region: CASSSRGGTGTTGPEAFF. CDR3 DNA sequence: TGTGCCAGCAGCTCCAGAGGGGGAACCGGGACAACGGGCCCTGAAGCTTTCTTT. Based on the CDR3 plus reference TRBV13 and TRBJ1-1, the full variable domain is AAGVIQSPRHLIKEKRETATLKCYPIPRHDTVYWYQQGPGQDPQFLISFYEKMQSDKGSIPDRFSAQQFSDYHSELNMSSLELGDSALYFCASSSRGGTGTTGPEAFFGQGTRLTVV.

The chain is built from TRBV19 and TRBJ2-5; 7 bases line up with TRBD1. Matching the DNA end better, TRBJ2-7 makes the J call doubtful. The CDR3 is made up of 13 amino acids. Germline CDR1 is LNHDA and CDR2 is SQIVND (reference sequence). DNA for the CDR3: TGTGCCAGTAGTACCCAGACAGGGTACGAGCAGTACTTC. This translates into CASSTQTGYEQYF.